The 4 T cell receptor beta chains reported below all come from one sample, sequenced in a study of T cell repertoires in cytomegalovirus infection. These TCRs' antigens remain unknown. TCRdb analysed the reads with MiXCR anew, one entry per CDR3 protein. Found here are approximately 590,000 distinct CDR3 sequences, almost 40% of them singletons; the top ten hold 40% to 60%. Sequenced here: cultured PBMCs, sampled from culture after CMV antigen stimulation. The receptor source for this set is a human donor in good health (CMV status not recorded). Some clones in this sample may be carry-over from other donors' samples.

The rearrangement joins TRBV27 to TRBJ2-1; possibly TRBD2 for D (5 bases). The CDR3 sequence is 13 residues long. Germline V CDR1 and CDR2: MNHEY, SMNVEV (reference sequence). V was trimmed by 6 bases and J by 9 bases, leaving 15 bases between them. CDR3 region: CASRPRGISEQFF. The CDR3 bases are TGTGCCAGCAGGCCTCGAGGGATCAGTGAGCAGTTCTTC.

The rearrangement joins TRBV27 to TRBJ1-2; D perhaps matches TRBD1 (5 bases). V was cut by 6 bases and J by 4 bases, with 21 bases left in between. The CDR3 spans 16 residues. The germline gives CDR1 MNHEY, CDR2 SMNVEV (reference sequence). The CDR3 loop reads CASRGDGGPGIYGYTF. The CDR3 DNA follows: TGTGCCAGCAGGGGGGACGGTGGGCCGGGGATCTATGGCTACACCTTC.

The chain carries TRBV12-3 or TRBV12-4 and TRBJ1-1; D unresolved. The CDR3 consists of 12 residues. Trimming shortened V by 5 bases and J by 4 bases, and 8 bases separated the two germline ends. Written as DNA, the CDR3 is TGTGCCAGCAGTCCAGGAAGCACTGAAGCTTTCTTT. This sequence encodes CASSPGSTEAFF.

This clonotype has a count of ten or more. V gene TRBV7-2 combines with J gene TRBJ2-7; D could derive from TRBD1 or TRBD2 (5 bases each). CDR3 length: 14 amino acids. The V and J ends lost 4 bases and 0 bases respectively, with 10 bases between them. Germline V lookup: CDR1 SGHTA, CDR2 FQGNSA. The DNA of the CDR3 is TGTGCCAGCAGCTCGGGACGTGGCTCCTACGAGCAGTACGTC. Protein product: CASSSGRGSYEQYV.